This is a list of T cell receptor beta chains from one sample in a study of shared T cell receptors in the human thymus. Libraries were prepared by immunoSEQ multiplex PCR; TCRdb keeps only in-frame clonotypes and omits some of them. The data contain hundreds of thousands of clones, more than 70% of them singletons. These same records also appear under a second study, on human thymus T cells.

Sequenced sample: thymocytes. Receptor source: a boy less than two years old with a congenital heart defect. Each CDR3 is given with its conserved first and last residue. A D gene is named only where the DNA matches it firmly. Some rows have no size entry. The others give once, few or many, or a class for an expanded clone.

abundance: few
d_gene: TRBD1
j_gene: TRBJ1-2
v_gene: TRBV6-1
CDR3aa: CASSEGTGANYGYTF
CDR3nt: TGTGCCAGCAGTGAAGGAACAGGGGCTAACTATGGCTACACCTTC

abundance: once
d_gene: NA
j_gene: TRBJ2-3
v_gene: TRBV9
CDR3aa: CASSAGGRPQVADTQYF
CDR3nt: TGTGCCAGCAGCGCCGGAGGTCGGCCCCAGGTCGCCGATACGCAGTATTTT

abundance: NA
d_gene: TRBD2
j_gene: TRBJ2-1
v_gene: TRBV4-3
CDR3aa: CASSQDVSSGKDGSYNEQFF
CDR3nt: TGCGCCAGCAGCCAAGATGTGTCTAGCGGGAAGGATGGTTCCTACAATGAGCAGTTCTTC

abundance: NA
d_gene: TRBD1
j_gene: TRBJ2-6
v_gene: TRBV27
CDR3aa: CASPRTGSGANVLTF
CDR3nt: TGTGCCAGCCCCCGGACAGGATCTGGGGCCAACGTCCTGACTTTC

abundance: NA
d_gene: TRBD1
j_gene: TRBJ1-4
v_gene: TRBV6-6
CDR3aa: CASMSGGSNNEKLFF
CDR3nt: TGTGCCAGCATGTCAGGGGGCTCGAATAATGAAAAACTGTTTTTT

abundance: NA
d_gene: TRBD2
j_gene: TRBJ2-2
v_gene: TRBV30
CDR3aa: CAWSGITGTRDTGELFF
CDR3nt: TGTGCCTGGAGTGGAATCACCGGGACTAGAGACACCGGGGAGCTGTTTTTT

abundance: NA
d_gene: NA
j_gene: TRBJ2-2
v_gene: TRBV19
CDR3aa: CASRTGREYTGELFF
CDR3nt: TGTGCCAGTAGGACGGGACGGGAGTACACCGGGGAGCTGTTTTTT

abundance: once
d_gene: NA
j_gene: TRBJ1-1
v_gene: TRBV4-3
CDR3aa: CASSQGLRGGQNTEAFF
CDR3nt: TGCGCCAGCAGCCAAGGCCTGAGGGGGGGACAGAACACTGAAGCTTTCTTT

abundance: NA
d_gene: NA
j_gene: TRBJ2-1
v_gene: TRBV13
CDR3aa: CASSLGLPTNNEQFF
CDR3nt: TGTGCCAGCAGCTTAGGCCTACCCACGAACAATGAGCAGTTCTTC

abundance: NA
d_gene: NA
j_gene: TRBJ1-3
v_gene: TRBV4-3
CDR3aa: CASSQRAGWANYSGNTIYF
CDR3nt: TGCGCCAGCAGCCAACGGGCAGGGTGGGCTAACTACTCTGGAAACACCATATATTTT

abundance: NA
d_gene: NA
j_gene: TRBJ2-3
v_gene: TRBV6-1
CDR3aa: CASSELNLTDTQYF
CDR3nt: TGTGCCAGCAGTGAACTAAATCTCACAGATACGCAGTATTTT

abundance: few
d_gene: NA
j_gene: TRBJ1-5
v_gene: TRBV4-1
CDR3aa: CASSQLLVLTGRGEQPQHF
CDR3nt: TGCGCCAGCAGCCAACTCCTCGTCCTGACAGGCCGAGGTGAACAGCCCCAGCATTTT

abundance: NA
d_gene: TRBD2
j_gene: TRBJ2-7
v_gene: TRBV19
CDR3aa: CASSPTRGSGGSYEQYF
CDR3nt: TGTGCCAGTAGTCCAACAAGAGGTAGCGGGGGTTCCTACGAGCAGTACTTC

abundance: NA
d_gene: TRBD2
j_gene: TRBJ2-1
v_gene: TRBV11-2
CDR3aa: CASGSGGGLNEQFF
CDR3nt: TGTGCCAGCGGTAGCGGGGGGGGCCTCAATGAGCAGTTCTTC

abundance: once
d_gene: TRBD1
j_gene: TRBJ2-1
v_gene: TRBV7-2
CDR3aa: CASSFQGQGDIEQFF
CDR3nt: TGTGCCAGCAGCTTCCAAGGACAGGGCGATATTGAGCAGTTCTTC

abundance: NA
d_gene: TRBD2
j_gene: TRBJ2-1
v_gene: TRBV11-2
CDR3aa: CASSFCGGDEQFF
CDR3nt: TGTGCCAGCAGCTTCTGCGGGGGAGATGAGCAGTTCTTC

abundance: NA
d_gene: NA
j_gene: TRBJ1-5
v_gene: TRBV10-2
CDR3aa: CASSPDRFSDQPQHF
CDR3nt: TGCGCCAGCAGCCCCGACAGGTTCAGCGATCAGCCCCAGCATTTT

abundance: NA
d_gene: NA
j_gene: TRBJ2-1
v_gene: TRBV9
CDR3aa: CASSDSQGSSYNEQFF
CDR3nt: TGTGCCAGCAGCGATTCACAGGGTAGCTCCTACAATGAGCAGTTCTTC

abundance: few
d_gene: NA
j_gene: TRBJ2-5
v_gene: TRBV5-1
CDR3aa: CASSFELESPSVGKTQYF
CDR3nt: TGCGCCAGCAGCTTTGAGCTGGAAAGCCCTAGCGTGGGGAAGACCCAGTACTTC

abundance: NA
d_gene: NA
j_gene: TRBJ1-5
v_gene: TRBV15
CDR3aa: CATKEVPSTYSNQPQHF
CDR3nt: TGTGCCACCAAAGAAGTACCATCAACTTATAGCAATCAGCCCCAGCATTTT

abundance: few
d_gene: NA
j_gene: TRBJ1-2
v_gene: TRBV28
CDR3aa: CASRRGSGGYTF
CDR3nt: TGTGCCAGCAGGAGAGGCTCTGGTGGCTACACCTTC

abundance: NA
d_gene: NA
j_gene: TRBJ1-2
v_gene: TRBV7-9
CDR3aa: CASSCQGVDGYTF
CDR3nt: TGTGCCAGCAGCTGCCAGGGTGTGGATGGCTACACCTTC

abundance: once
d_gene: NA
j_gene: TRBJ1-2
v_gene: TRBV19
CDR3aa: CASSIDNRANYGYTF
CDR3nt: TGTGCCAGTAGTATAGATAACAGAGCTAACTATGGCTACACCTTC

abundance: NA
d_gene: NA
j_gene: TRBJ2-7
v_gene: TRBV5-1
CDR3aa: CASSLDPRGDSRDEQYF
CDR3nt: TGCGCCAGCAGCTTGGACCCAAGGGGGGACAGCCGTGACGAGCAGTACTTC

abundance: NA
d_gene: TRBD2
j_gene: TRBJ2-1
v_gene: TRBV13
CDR3aa: CASSILAVQNEQFF
CDR3nt: TGTGCCAGCAGCATCCTAGCGGTTCAAAATGAGCAGTTCTTC

abundance: NA
d_gene: TRBD2
j_gene: TRBJ2-1
v_gene: TRBV18
CDR3aa: CASSPPGDYWYNEQFF
CDR3nt: TGTGCCAGCTCACCACCAGGGGACTACTGGTACAATGAGCAGTTCTTC

abundance: NA
d_gene: TRBD1
j_gene: TRBJ2-2
v_gene: TRBV7-3
CDR3aa: CASSLTSTGGSELFF
CDR3nt: TGTGCCAGCAGCTTAACCTCAACAGGGGGCAGTGAGCTGTTTTTT

abundance: NA
d_gene: NA
j_gene: TRBJ1-1
v_gene: TRBV19
CDR3aa: CASRGNTEAFF
CDR3nt: TGTGCCAGTCGAGGGAACACTGAAGCTTTCTTT

abundance: NA
d_gene: TRBD1
j_gene: TRBJ2-7
v_gene: TRBV27
CDR3aa: CASRVRGPYTYEQYF
CDR3nt: TGTGCCAGCAGGGTAAGGGGGCCCTACACCTACGAGCAGTACTTC

abundance: NA
d_gene: NA
j_gene: TRBJ1-5
v_gene: TRBV28
CDR3aa: CASTELHQPQHF
CDR3nt: TGTGCCAGCACCGAACTCCATCAGCCCCAGCATTTT

abundance: few
d_gene: TRBD2
j_gene: TRBJ2-1
v_gene: TRBV5-4
CDR3aa: CASSLAAGGNNEQFF
CDR3nt: TGTGCCAGCAGCTTGGCCGCGGGAGGCAACAATGAGCAGTTCTTC

abundance: NA
d_gene: TRBD2
j_gene: TRBJ2-4
v_gene: TRBV28
CDR3aa: CASRGLSGTTVKGAKNIQYF
CDR3nt: TGTGCCAGCAGGGGGTTATCCGGGACTACCGTAAAAGGAGCCAAAAACATTCAGTACTTC

abundance: NA
d_gene: TRBD2
j_gene: TRBJ2-5
v_gene: TRBV5-4
CDR3aa: CASSWGGTSEETQYF
CDR3nt: TGTGCCAGCAGCTGGGGGGGGACTAGCGAGGAGACCCAGTACTTC

abundance: NA
d_gene: NA
j_gene: TRBJ2-2
v_gene: TRBV9
CDR3aa: CASSVAGFNSLTGELFF
CDR3nt: TGTGCCAGCAGCGTAGCCGGCTTCAACAGCCTCACCGGGGAGCTGTTTTTT

abundance: few
d_gene: NA
j_gene: TRBJ1-5
v_gene: TRBV6-1
CDR3aa: CASSEALLLLGNQPQHF
CDR3nt: TGTGCCAGCAGTGAAGCGCTACTCCTGTTAGGCAATCAGCCCCAGCATTTT

abundance: once
d_gene: TRBD1
j_gene: TRBJ2-5
v_gene: TRBV7-6
CDR3aa: CASRRTGQETQYF
CDR3nt: TGTGCCAGCAGACGGACAGGACAAGAGACCCAGTACTTC

abundance: NA
d_gene: NA
j_gene: TRBJ2-2
v_gene: TRBV4-1
CDR3aa: CASSPASEPGELFF
CDR3nt: TGCGCCAGCAGCCCTGCTAGCGAACCCGGGGAGCTGTTTTTT

abundance: NA
d_gene: NA
j_gene: TRBJ2-2
v_gene: TRBV4-3
CDR3aa: CASSQESYGELFF
CDR3nt: TGCGCCAGCAGCCAAGAGAGTTATGGGGAGCTGTTTTTT

abundance: NA
d_gene: TRBD1
j_gene: TRBJ1-6
v_gene: TRBV28
CDR3aa: CATHRGPNNSPLHF
CDR3nt: TGTGCCACACACAGGGGACCGAATAATTCACCCCTCCACTTT

abundance: few
d_gene: NA
j_gene: TRBJ1-5
v_gene: TRBV6-1
CDR3aa: CASSEDRDPYSNQPQHF
CDR3nt: TGTGCCAGCAGTGAAGACAGGGACCCTTATAGCAATCAGCCCCAGCATTTT

abundance: NA
d_gene: NA
j_gene: TRBJ1-6
v_gene: TRBV30
CDR3aa: CAWRTGSPLHF
CDR3nt: TGTGCCTGGAGGACTGGATCACCCCTCCACTTT

abundance: NA
d_gene: NA
j_gene: TRBJ1-3
v_gene: TRBV28
CDR3aa: CASSSGEPGNTIYF
CDR3nt: TGTGCCAGCAGCTCAGGGGAACCTGGAAACACCATATATTTT

abundance: NA
d_gene: NA
j_gene: TRBJ2-7
v_gene: TRBV6-1
CDR3aa: CASRETSSYEQYF
CDR3nt: TGTGCCAGCAGAGAAACTAGTTCCTACGAGCAGTACTTC

abundance: once
d_gene: NA
j_gene: TRBJ2-7
v_gene: TRBV2
CDR3aa: CASTEGGAPYEQYF
CDR3nt: TGTGCCAGCACCGAGGGCGGGGCGCCCTACGAGCAGTACTTC

abundance: NA
d_gene: TRBD2
j_gene: TRBJ2-7
v_gene: TRBV2
CDR3aa: CASSELAAYEQYF
CDR3nt: TGTGCCAGCAGTGAGCTAGCGGCCTACGAGCAGTACTTC

abundance: NA
d_gene: TRBD2
j_gene: TRBJ2-1
v_gene: TRBV9
CDR3aa: CASSVSGGGNEQFF
CDR3nt: TGTGCCAGCAGCGTTAGCGGGGGTGGCAATGAGCAGTTCTTC

abundance: NA
d_gene: NA
j_gene: TRBJ2-7
v_gene: TRBV25-1
CDR3aa: CASSESRGLRTYEQYF
CDR3nt: TGTGCCAGCAGTGAATCAAGGGGACTCAGGACTTACGAGCAGTACTTC

abundance: NA
d_gene: TRBD2
j_gene: TRBJ2-7
v_gene: TRBV5-1
CDR3aa: CASSLAFSGRLYEQYF
CDR3nt: TGCGCCAGCAGCTTGGCCTTTAGCGGGAGGTTATACGAGCAGTACTTC

abundance: once
d_gene: NA
j_gene: TRBJ2-3
v_gene: TRBV19
CDR3aa: CARAWGPLSPTDTQYF
CDR3nt: TGTGCCAGGGCGTGGGGCCCGCTTTCCCCCACAGATACGCAGTATTTT